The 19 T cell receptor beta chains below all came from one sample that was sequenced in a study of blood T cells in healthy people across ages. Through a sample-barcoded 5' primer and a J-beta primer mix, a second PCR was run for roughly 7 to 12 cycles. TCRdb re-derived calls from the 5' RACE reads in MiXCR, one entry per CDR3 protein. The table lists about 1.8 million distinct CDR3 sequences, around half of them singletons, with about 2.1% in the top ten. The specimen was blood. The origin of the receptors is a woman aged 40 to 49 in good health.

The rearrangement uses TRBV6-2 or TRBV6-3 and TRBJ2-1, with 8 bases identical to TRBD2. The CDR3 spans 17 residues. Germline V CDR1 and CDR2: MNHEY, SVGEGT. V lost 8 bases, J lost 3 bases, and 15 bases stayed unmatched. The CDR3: CASWGTRKMGRYNEQFF. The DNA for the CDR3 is TGTGCCAGCTGGGGGACTAGAAAGATGGGGCGCTACAATGAGCAGTTCTTC.

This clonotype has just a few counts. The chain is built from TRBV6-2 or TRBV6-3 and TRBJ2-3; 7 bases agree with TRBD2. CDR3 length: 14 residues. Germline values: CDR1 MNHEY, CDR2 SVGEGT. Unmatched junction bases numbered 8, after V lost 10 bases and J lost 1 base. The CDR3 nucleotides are TGTGCCACCGCGGGCCGGGGGGGCACAGATACGCAGTATTTT. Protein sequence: CATAGRGGTDTQYF.

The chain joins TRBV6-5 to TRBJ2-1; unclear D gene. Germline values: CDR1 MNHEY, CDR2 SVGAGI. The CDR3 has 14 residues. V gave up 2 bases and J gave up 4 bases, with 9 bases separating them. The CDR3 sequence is CASSYSADYNEQFF. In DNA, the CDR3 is TGTGCCAGCAGTTACAGTGCCGATTACAATGAGCAGTTCTTC.

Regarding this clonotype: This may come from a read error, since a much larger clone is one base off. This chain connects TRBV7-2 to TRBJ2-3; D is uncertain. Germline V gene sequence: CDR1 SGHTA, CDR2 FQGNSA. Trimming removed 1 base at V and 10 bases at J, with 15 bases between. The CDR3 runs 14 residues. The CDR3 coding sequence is TGTGCCAGCAGCTTAGGGTCTAGTCCTGATGCGCAGTATTTT. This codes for CASSLGSSPDAQYF.

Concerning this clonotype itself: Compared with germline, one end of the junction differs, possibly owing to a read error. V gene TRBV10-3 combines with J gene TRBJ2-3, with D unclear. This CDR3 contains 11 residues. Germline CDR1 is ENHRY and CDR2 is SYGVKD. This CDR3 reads CAVSEGDTQYF. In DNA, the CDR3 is TGTGCCGTCAGTGAAGGGGATACGCAGTATTTT.

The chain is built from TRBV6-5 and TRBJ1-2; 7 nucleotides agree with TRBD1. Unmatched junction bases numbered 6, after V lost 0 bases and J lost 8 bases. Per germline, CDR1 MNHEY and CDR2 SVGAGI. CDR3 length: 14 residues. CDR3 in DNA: TGTGCCAGCAGTTACTCGAGAGGGGGCTGGGGCTACACCTTC. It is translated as CASSYSRGGWGYTF.

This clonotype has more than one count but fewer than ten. The CDR3 sequence is CASSLSAGPYNEQFF. The CDR3 DNA is TGTGCCAGCAGCTTATCTGCGGGCCCATACAATGAGCAGTTCTTC. The rearrangement joins TRBV7-2 to TRBJ2-1; perhaps TRBD2 as D (5 bases). Germline V lookup: CDR1 SGHTA, CDR2 FQGNSA. The germline V and J ends were trimmed by 2 bases and 4 bases, with 12 bases remaining between them. CDR3 length: 15 residues.

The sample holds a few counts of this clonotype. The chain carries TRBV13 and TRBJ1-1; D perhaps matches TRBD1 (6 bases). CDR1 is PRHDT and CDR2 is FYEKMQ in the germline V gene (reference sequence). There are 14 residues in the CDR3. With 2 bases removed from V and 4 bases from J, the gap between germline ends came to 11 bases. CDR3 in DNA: TGTGCCAGCAGCTTACCAACAGGGTCCACTGAAGCTTTCTTT. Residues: CASSLPTGSTEAFF.

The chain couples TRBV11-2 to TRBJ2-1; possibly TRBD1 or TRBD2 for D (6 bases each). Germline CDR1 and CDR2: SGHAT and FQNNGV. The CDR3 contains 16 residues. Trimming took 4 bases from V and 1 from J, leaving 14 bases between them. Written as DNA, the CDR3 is TGTGCCAGCAGCTGGGGGGCGGGGAGGTCCTACAATGAGCAGTTCTTC. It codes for CASSWGAGRSYNEQFF.

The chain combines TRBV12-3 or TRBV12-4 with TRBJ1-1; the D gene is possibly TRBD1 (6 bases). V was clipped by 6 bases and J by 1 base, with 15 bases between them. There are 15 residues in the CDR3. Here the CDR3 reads CASRQRQDRNTEAFF. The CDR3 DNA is TGTGCCAGCAGACAACGACAGGATCGGAACACTGAAGCTTTCTTT.

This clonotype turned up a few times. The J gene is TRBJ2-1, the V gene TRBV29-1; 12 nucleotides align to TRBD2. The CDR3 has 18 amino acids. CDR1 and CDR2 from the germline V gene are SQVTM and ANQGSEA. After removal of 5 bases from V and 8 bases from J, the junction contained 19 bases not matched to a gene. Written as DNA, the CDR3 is TGCAGCGTTCCCCGATCTAGCGGGGGGGGTTTTTCGGGCGATGAGCAGTTCTTC. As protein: CSVPRSSGGGFSGDEQFF.

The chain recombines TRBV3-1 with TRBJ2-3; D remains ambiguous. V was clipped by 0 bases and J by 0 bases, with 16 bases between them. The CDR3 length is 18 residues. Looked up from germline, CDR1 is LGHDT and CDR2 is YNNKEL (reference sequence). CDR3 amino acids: CASSQDRIWTESTDTQYF. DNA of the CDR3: TGTGCCAGCAGCCAAGATCGAATCTGGACGGAAAGCACAGATACGCAGTATTTT.

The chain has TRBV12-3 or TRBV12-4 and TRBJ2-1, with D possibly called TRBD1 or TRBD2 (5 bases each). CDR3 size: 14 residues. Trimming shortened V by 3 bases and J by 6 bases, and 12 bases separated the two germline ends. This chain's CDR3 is CASSLRGKGNEQFF. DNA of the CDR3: TGTGCCAGCAGTTTGAGGGGAAAGGGCAATGAGCAGTTCTTC.

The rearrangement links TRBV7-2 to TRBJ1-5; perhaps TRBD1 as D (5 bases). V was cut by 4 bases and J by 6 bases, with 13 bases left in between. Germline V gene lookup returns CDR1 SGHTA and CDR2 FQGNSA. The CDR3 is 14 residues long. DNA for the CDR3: TGTGCCAGCAGCTCTCAGGGTGGGCGTCAGCCCCAGCATTTT. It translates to CASSSQGGRQPQHF.

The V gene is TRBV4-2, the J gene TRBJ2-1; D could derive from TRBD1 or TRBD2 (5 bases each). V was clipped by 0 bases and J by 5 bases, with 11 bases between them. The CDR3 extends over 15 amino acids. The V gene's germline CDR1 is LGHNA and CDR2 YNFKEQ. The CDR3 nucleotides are TGTGCCAGCAGCCAAGACGGGACGAACAACAATGAGCAGTTCTTC. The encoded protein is CASSQDGTNNNEQFF.

This CDR3 reads CAWRPTAYSYEQYF. The CDR3 DNA sequence: TGTGCCTGGAGACCTACAGCTTACTCCTACGAGCAGTACTTC. V is TRBV30 and J is TRBJ2-7; D is unresolved. The CDR3 extends over 14 amino acids. Per the germline V gene, CDR1 is GTSNPN and CDR2 is SVGIG (reference sequence). V was trimmed by 3 bases and J by 0 bases, leaving 12 bases between them. The variable domain in full, with the rest retrieved from reference TRBV30 and TRBJ2-7, is SQTIHQWPATLVQPVGSPLSLECTVEGTSNPNLYWYRQAAGRGLQLLFYSVGIGQISSEVPQNLSASRPQDRQFILSSKKLLLSDSGFYLCAWRPTAYSYEQYFGPGTRLTVT.

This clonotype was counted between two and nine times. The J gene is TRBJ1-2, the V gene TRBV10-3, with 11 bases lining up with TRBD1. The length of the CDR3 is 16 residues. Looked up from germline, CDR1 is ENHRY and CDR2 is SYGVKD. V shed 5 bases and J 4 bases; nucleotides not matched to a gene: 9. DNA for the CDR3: TGTGCCATCAGTCCGGGACAGGGGGAGTTCGGCTATGGCTACACCTTC. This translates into CAISPGQGEFGYGYTF.

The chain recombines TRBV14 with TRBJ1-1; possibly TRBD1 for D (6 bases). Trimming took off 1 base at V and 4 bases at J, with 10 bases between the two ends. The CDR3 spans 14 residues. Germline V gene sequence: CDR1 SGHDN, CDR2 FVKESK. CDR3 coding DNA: TGTGCCAGCAGCCAAGTGCAGGGGACCACTGAAGCTTTCTTT. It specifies CASSQVQGTTEAFF.

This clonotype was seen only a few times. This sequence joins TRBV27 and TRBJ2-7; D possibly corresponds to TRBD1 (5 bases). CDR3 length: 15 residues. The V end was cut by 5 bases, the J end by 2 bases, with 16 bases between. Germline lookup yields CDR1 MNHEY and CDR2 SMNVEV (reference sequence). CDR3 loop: CASSLISGIPYEQYF. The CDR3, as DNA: TGTGCCAGCAGTCTGATTTCAGGGATTCCCTACGAGCAGTACTTC.